These 18 T cell receptor beta chains were sequenced from one sample in a study of blood T cells in healthy people across ages. For the second PCR, which ran for about 7 to 12 cycles, a sample-barcoded 5' primer and a J-beta primer mix were used. TCRdb re-called the 5' RACE reads with MiXCR, one entry per CDR3 protein. The table has around 1.5 million distinct CDR3 sequences, about 35% seen once. Sequencing input: blood. Source of these receptors: a young woman in good health.

The chain employs TRBV28 and TRBJ1-2; D possibly corresponds to TRBD1 (5 bases). Germline V CDR1 and CDR2: MDHEN, SYDVKM. V lost 6 bases and J lost 7, with 15 bases in between. The CDR3 length is 13 residues. The CDR3 sequence is CASRAAGFRGYTF. The CDR3, as DNA: TGTGCCAGCAGGGCGGCAGGGTTCCGTGGCTACACCTTC.

This chain uses TRBV29-1 with TRBJ1-2; 8 positions agree with TRBD1. The CDR3 covers 11 residues. The V gene's germline CDR1 is SQVTM and CDR2 ANQGSEA. The J segment lost 4 bases and the V segment lost 6 bases, leaving 1 base of the junction unmatched. CDR3 nucleotide sequence: TGCAGCGTGCAGGGGGCCTATGGCTACACCTTC. It translates to CSVQGAYGYTF. The full variable domain, completed using reference TRBV29-1 and TRBJ1-2, is SAVISQKPSRDICQRGTSLTIQCQVDSQVTMMFWYRQQPGQSLTLIATANQGSEATYESGFVIDKFPISRPNLTFSTLTVSNMSPEDSSIYLCSVQGAYGYTFGSGTRLTVV.

The V and J genes are TRBV7-9 and TRBJ2-6; TRBD2 matches 10 bases. The CDR3 covers 20 residues. CDR1 and CDR2 from the germline V gene are SEHNR and FQNEAQ (reference sequence). The ends lost 5 bases at V and 0 bases at J; junction bases unmatched: 13. CDR3 sequence reads: CASSPGTSERSSSGANVLTF. The CDR3 DNA sequence: TGTGCCAGCAGCCCCGGGACTAGCGAGAGGAGTAGCTCTGGGGCCAACGTCCTGACTTTC.

This clonotype was recorded a few times. The chain recombines TRBV7-9 with TRBJ2-3; no clear D. Per germline, CDR1 SEHNR and CDR2 FQNEAQ (reference sequence). Trimming pared 5 bases from V and 4 bases from J, leaving 22 bases between. The CDR3 spans 17 residues. CDR3 nucleotides: TGTGCCAGCAGCGTAGGGATTTCCCGATTCGTCGCAGATACGCAGTATTTT. It translates to CASSVGISRFVADTQYF. Combining the CDR3 with reference TRBV7-9 and TRBJ2-3 gives the whole variable domain DTGVSQNPRHKITKRGQNVTFRCDPISEHNRLYWYRQTLGQGPEFLTYFQNEAQLEKSRLLSDRFSAERPKGSFSTLEIQRTEQGDSAMYLCASSVGISRFVADTQYFGPGTRLTVL.

The rearrangement joins TRBV2 to TRBJ2-3; no clear D gene. The CDR3 is 13 residues long. V was pared by 1 base and J by 9 bases, with 11 bases between. Germline CDR1 and CDR2: SNHLY and FYNNEI. CDR3 loop: CASSEGEARTQYF. CDR3 coding DNA: TGTGCCAGCAGTGAAGGAGAAGCTCGGACGCAGTATTTT.

The gene calls are TRBV19 and TRBJ1-4; maybe TRBD1 (5 bases). V lost 9 bases to trimming and J lost 8 bases, with 16 bases between them. CDR3 size: 13 residues. Germline loops: CDR1 LNHDA, CDR2 SQIVND (reference sequence). The CDR3 coding sequence is TGTGCCAGCCGCGAGGGGCGTAGGGAAAAACTGTTTTTT. The encoded protein is CASREGRREKLFF. Full variable domain (rest looked up from reference TRBV19 and TRBJ1-4): DGGITQSPKYLFRKEGQNVTLSCEQNLNHDAMYWYRQDPGQGLRLIYYSQIVNDFQKGDIAEGYSVSREKKESFPLTVTSAQKNPTAFYLCASREGRREKLFFGSGTQLSVL.

This clonotype was observed a few times. V gene TRBV28 combines with J gene TRBJ2-1; perhaps TRBD2 as D (5 bases). The CDR3 sequence is 17 residues long. The germline V and J ends were trimmed by 6 bases and 4 bases, with 22 bases remaining between them. The V gene's germline CDR1 is MDHEN and CDR2 SYDVKM. The chain's CDR3 is CASSPSVVARFYNEQFF. As DNA, the CDR3 is TGTGCCAGCAGCCCATCGGTGGTAGCGAGATTTTACAATGAGCAGTTCTTC.

This clonotype was found a few times. The J gene is TRBJ1-2, the V gene TRBV30; D unresolved. Germline V gives CDR1 GTSNPN, CDR2 SVGIG (reference sequence). The CDR3 consists of 12 residues. Trimming cost V 1 base and J 4 bases, with 7 bases left between them. The CDR3 is CAWSDSPYGYTF. The DNA of the CDR3 is TGTGCCTGGAGTGACAGCCCCTATGGCTACACCTTC. The full variable domain, in which reference TRBV30 and TRBJ1-2 provide the parts outside the CDR3, is SQTIHQWPATLVQPVGSPLSLECTVEGTSNPNLYWYRQAAGRGLQLLFYSVGIGQISSEVPQNLSASRPQDRQFILSSKKLLLSDSGFYLCAWSDSPYGYTFGSGTRLTVV.

This clonotype was picked up a small number of times. A junction boundary mismatches the germline segment, possibly from a read error. The J gene is TRBJ1-4, the V gene TRBV4-1, with a weak D call TRBD1 (6 bases). CDR3 length: 13 amino acids. CDR1 and CDR2 from the germline V gene are MGHRA and YSYEKL. CDR3 nucleotides: TGCGTCAGCAGCCAGAACACAGGGACTGGACTGTTTTTT. Translation: CVSSQNTGTGLFF.

The chain uses TRBV2 and TRBJ1-6, with D uncertain. The germline V gene has CDR1 SNHLY and CDR2 FYNNEI. V shed 7 bases and J shed 9 bases, with 13 bases lying between them. The CDR3 has 13 amino acids. The CDR3 is CASNPRFSSPLHF. The CDR3 nucleotides are TGTGCCAGCAACCCTCGCTTCAGTTCACCCCTCCACTTT.

This clonotype was seen a handful of times. This chain links TRBV30 with TRBJ2-5; TRBD1 matches 8 bases. From germline, CDR1 is GTSNPN and CDR2 SVGIG (reference sequence). This CDR3 has 13 amino acids. The V and J ends lost 3 bases and 6 bases, in that order; junction bases with no gene match: 6. In DNA, the CDR3 is TGTGCCTGGAGGACAGGGGTGGCGCAGACCCAGTACTTC. Protein product: CAWRTGVAQTQYF.

This clonotype was seen many times. This chain joins TRBV20-1 and TRBJ2-7, with D possibly being TRBD1 (5 bases). The CDR3 length is 12 residues. CDR1 is DFQATT and CDR2 is SNEGSKA in the germline V gene (reference sequence). V was trimmed by 6 bases and J by 3 bases, leaving 12 bases between them. CDR3 loop: CSAPRDSYEQYF. The CDR3 region has the DNA TGCAGTGCACCGAGAGACAGCTACGAGCAGTACTTC.

The chain links TRBV6-6 to TRBJ1-1; 9 bases map to TRBD1. This CDR3 comprises 16 residues. Looked up from germline, CDR1 is MNHNY and CDR2 is SVGAGI (reference sequence). V was pared by 6 bases and J by 3 bases, with 11 bases of the junction left unmatched. CDR3 amino acids: CASSLPSDRGDTEAFF. In DNA form, the CDR3 reads TGTGCCAGCAGCCTACCCTCGGACAGGGGAGACACTGAAGCTTTCTTT.

This chain joins TRBV7-8 and TRBJ2-5, with 9 nucleotides matching TRBD2. Losses at the gene ends were 0 bases for V and 6 bases for J; bases not matched to a gene: 2. The germline V gene encodes CDR1 SGHVS and CDR2 FQNEAQ. The CDR3 is 14 amino acids. The CDR3 sequence: CASSLASGSQTQYF. For the CDR3, the DNA is TGTGCCAGCAGCTTAGCTAGCGGGAGTCAGACCCAGTACTTC.

The V call is TRBV5-6, the J call TRBJ2-1, with D perhaps given as TRBD1 or TRBD2 (5 bases each). CDR3 length: 15 residues. The V end was cut by 0 bases, the J end by 0 bases, with 7 bases between. Germline lookup yields CDR1 SGHDT and CDR2 YYEEEE. Here the CDR3 DNA reads TGTGCCAGCAGCTTGGGGGACCCCTCCTACAATGAGCAGTTCTTC. Its protein product is CASSLGDPSYNEQFF.

The V call is TRBV4-1, the J call TRBJ1-5; 8 bases align to TRBD1. CDR3 size: 16 residues. Per the germline V gene, CDR1 is MGHRA and CDR2 is YSYEKL. V lost 4 bases to trimming and J lost 7 bases; unmatched junction nucleotides: 12. CDR3 DNA sequence: TGCGCCAGCAGCCCTGGGGCAGGGGGCGAGTACCAGCCCCAGCATTTT. Translation gives CASSPGAGGEYQPQHF.

This sequence joins TRBV7-9 and TRBJ1-1, with 10 bases aligning to TRBD1. The CDR3 totals 14 residues. Per the germline V gene, CDR1 is SEHNR and CDR2 is FQNEAQ (reference sequence). The trim removed 6 bases at V and 3 bases at J, leaving 4 bases unmatched. As DNA, the CDR3 is TGTGCCAGCAGGTCCGGACAGGGGGACACTGAAGCTTTCTTT. It yields the protein CASRSGQGDTEAFF.

Worth noting for this clonotype: A read error may produce the germline difference seen at one junction end. The rearrangement links TRBV28 to TRBJ2-7; D is perhaps TRBD1 (5 bases). Looked up from germline, CDR1 is MDHEN and CDR2 is SYDVKM. This CDR3 contains 13 residues. Written as DNA, the CDR3 is TGTGCCGGCAGCTTAATTCAGGGTTACGAGCAGTACTTC. Amino acids: CAGSLIQGYEQYF.